The entry that follows covers one T cell receptor (beta chain) sequence. How the authors handled the data: Amplifying reference gene primers gave estimates of nucleated cell counts. Sequenced by immunoSEQ multiplex PCR; TCRdb stores in-frame clones only, minus some. The V and J calls and clone size are taken from that table; D and trimming were inferred from the DNA. The data contain about 200,000 clones, about four fifths of them singletons. Looked up from germline, CDR1 is MNHEY and CDR2 is SVGEGT. The CDR3 covers 16 residues. Losses at the gene ends were 7 bases for V and 5 bases for J; bases not matched to a gene: 17. Within 2 weeks before study entry, exposed participants met a COVID-19 case. This entry is derived from a study of blood T cell repertoires in COVID-19. Study-level background: Collection of acute and convalescent COVID-19 samples took place in the United States, Italy and Spain. The cDNA or gDNA used as material had been derived from T cells, B-cell-depleted T cells, or PBMCs.

The sequence was obtained from a woman younger than 45 who had been exposed to COVID-19. This chain uses TRBV6-2 or TRBV6-3 with TRBJ2-7; TRBD1 aligns across 7 bases. The sequencing sample was made of PBMCs or T cells enriched from blood (not recorded which). Here the CDR3 DNA reads TGTGCCAGCACCCCAGGCCACAGGGGATTGATGGACGAGCAGTACTTC. It specifies CASTPGHRGLMDEQYF.